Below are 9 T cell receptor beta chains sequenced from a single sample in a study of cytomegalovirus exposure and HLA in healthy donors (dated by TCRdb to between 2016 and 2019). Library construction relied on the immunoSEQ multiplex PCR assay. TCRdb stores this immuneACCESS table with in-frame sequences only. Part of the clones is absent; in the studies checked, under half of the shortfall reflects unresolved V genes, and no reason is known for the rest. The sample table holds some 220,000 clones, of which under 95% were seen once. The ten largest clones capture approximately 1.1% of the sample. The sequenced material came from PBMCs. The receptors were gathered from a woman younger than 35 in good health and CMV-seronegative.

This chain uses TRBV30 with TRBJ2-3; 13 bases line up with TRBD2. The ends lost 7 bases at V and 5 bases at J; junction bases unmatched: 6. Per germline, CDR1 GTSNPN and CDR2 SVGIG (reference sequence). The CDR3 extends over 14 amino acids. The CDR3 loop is CASGLAGVKDTQYF. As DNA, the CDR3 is TGTGCCTCTGGACTAGCGGGAGTGAAAGATACGCAGTATTTT. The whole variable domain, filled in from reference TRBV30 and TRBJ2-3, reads SQTIHQWPATLVQPVGSPLSLECTVEGTSNPNLYWYRQAAGRGLQLLFYSVGIGQISSEVPQNLSASRPQDRQFILSSKKLLLSDSGFYLCASGLAGVKDTQYFGPGTRLTVL.

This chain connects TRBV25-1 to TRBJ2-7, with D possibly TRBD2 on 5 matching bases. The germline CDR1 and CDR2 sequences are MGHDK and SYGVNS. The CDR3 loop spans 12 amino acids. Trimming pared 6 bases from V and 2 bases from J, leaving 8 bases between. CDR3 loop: CASSGNPYEQYF. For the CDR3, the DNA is TGTGCCAGCAGCGGGAATCCCTACGAGCAGTACTTC.

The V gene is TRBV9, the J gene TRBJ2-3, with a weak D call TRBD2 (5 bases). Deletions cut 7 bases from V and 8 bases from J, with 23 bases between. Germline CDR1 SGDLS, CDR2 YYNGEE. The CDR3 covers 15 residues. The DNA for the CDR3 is TGTGCCAGCGGGTGGAGTGCGGCAGGTGAGGGTACGCAGTATTTT. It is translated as CASGWSAAGEGTQYF.

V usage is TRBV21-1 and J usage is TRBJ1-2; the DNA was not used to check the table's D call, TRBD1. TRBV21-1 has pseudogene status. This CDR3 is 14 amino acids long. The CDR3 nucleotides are TGTGCCAGCAGCCTCGGACAGTCTTATTATGGCTACACCTTC. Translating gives CASSLGQSYYGYTF.

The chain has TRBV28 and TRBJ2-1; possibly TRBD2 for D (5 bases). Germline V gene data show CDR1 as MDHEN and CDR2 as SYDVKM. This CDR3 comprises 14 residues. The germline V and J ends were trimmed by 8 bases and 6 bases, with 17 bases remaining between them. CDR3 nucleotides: TGTGCCAGCCCGGACCCCCTGGCGGGCAATGAGCAGTTCTTC. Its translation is CASPDPLAGNEQFF. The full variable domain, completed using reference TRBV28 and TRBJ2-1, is DVKVTQSSRYLVKRTGEKVFLECVQDMDHENMFWYRQDPGLGLRLIYFSYDVKMKEKGDIPEGYSVSREKKERFSLILESASTNQTSMYLCASPDPLAGNEQFFGPGTRLTVL.

CDR3 amino acids: CASSVDQGAGGYTF. Written as DNA, the CDR3 is TGTGCCAGCAGCGTAGATCAGGGGGCTGGTGGCTACACCTTC. The J gene is TRBJ1-2, the V gene TRBV9; 8 bases map to TRBD1. The CDR3 consists of 14 residues. V lost 0 bases, J lost 7 bases, and 5 bases stayed unmatched. Germline values: CDR1 SGDLS, CDR2 YYNGEE.

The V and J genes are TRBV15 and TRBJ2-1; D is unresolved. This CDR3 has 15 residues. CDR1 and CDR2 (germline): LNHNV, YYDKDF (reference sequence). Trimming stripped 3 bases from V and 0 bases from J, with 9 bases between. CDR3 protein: CATSRERSSYNEQFF. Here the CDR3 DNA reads TGTGCCACCAGCAGGGAGCGTAGCTCCTACAATGAGCAGTTCTTC.

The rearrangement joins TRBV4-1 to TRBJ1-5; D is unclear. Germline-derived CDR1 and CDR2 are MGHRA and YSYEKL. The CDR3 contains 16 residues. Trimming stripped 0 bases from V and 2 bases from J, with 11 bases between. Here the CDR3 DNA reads TGCGCCAGCAGCCAAGATACGGGTTTGGGCAATCAGCCCCAGCATTTT. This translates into CASSQDTGLGNQPQHF.

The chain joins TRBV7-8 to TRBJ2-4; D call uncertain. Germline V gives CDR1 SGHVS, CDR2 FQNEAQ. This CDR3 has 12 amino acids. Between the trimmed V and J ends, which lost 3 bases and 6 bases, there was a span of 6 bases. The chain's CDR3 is CASSLLLNIQYF. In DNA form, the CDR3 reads TGTGCCAGCAGCTTGTTATTAAACATTCAGTACTTC.